A selection of T cell receptor beta chains follows, all from one sample in a study of cytotoxic CD8 clonotypes in ibrutinib-treated CLL. Only in-frame clones appear in the TCRdb table, and some are missing; sequencing was by immunoSEQ multiplex PCR. Of 140,000 to 150,000 clones in the sample, about 76% were seen once. This specimen was PBMCs, taken after 24 months of ibrutinib treatment. Receptors originate from a human donor with chronic lymphocytic leukemia. Each CDR3 is given with its conserved first and last residue.

TRBV12-5,TRBJ2-7,CASGLVLGQGPWEQYF
TRBV11-2,TRBJ2-7,CASSPGQPYEQYF
TRBV10-3,TRBJ2-6,CAISGGQGVSGANVLTF
TRBV9,TRBJ1-2,CASSVDRDRGRLGLDYGYTF
TRBV18,TRBJ1-1,CASSPRTLNTEAFF
TRBV7-8,TRBJ1-3,CASGTQGSGNTIYF
TRBV29-1,TRBJ1-1,CSVEGRRGGGTEAFF
TRBV2,TRBJ2-6,CASSVESPGANVLTF
TRBV7-9,TRBJ2-3,CASSLGQPGADTQYF
TRBV5-5,TRBJ2-7,CASTPGPWAGGYEQYF
TRBV18,TRBJ1-1,CASSPLGGPSNTEAFF
TRBV7-3,TRBJ2-7,CASSRLAGGGYEQYF
TRBV27,TRBJ2-7,CASTLAEGRGEQYF
TRBV9,TRBJ2-1,CASSVVWDSTYNEQFF
TRBV29-1,TRBJ1-5,CSVGSGDQPQHF
TRBV19,TRBJ2-7,CASSLTGGPYEQYF
TRBV7-3,TRBJ2-1,CASSFGTDYNEQFF
TRBV27,TRBJ2-7,CASSLRDIIDEQYF
TRBV20-1,TRBJ2-7,CSASRAYEQYF
TRBV28,TRBJ2-7,CASSSGQSYEQYF
TRBV6-5,TRBJ2-3,CASSPRTGGTDTQYF
TRBV27,TRBJ1-6,CASTPGTGGSPLHF
TRBV10-3,TRBJ2-7,CAISETGTSGEQYF
TRBV27,TRBJ2-2,CASSKTGQANTGELFF
TRBV7-2,TRBJ1-1,CASSSRGPMNTEAFF
TRBV5-1,TRBJ2-5,CASSPGLAQETQYF
TRBV6-5,.,CASSQGRDEQYF
TRBV4-2,TRBJ2-7,CASSQDPSGISYEQYF
TRBV5-6,TRBJ2-2,CASSPISVGQLFF
TRBV7-2,TRBJ2-3,CASRDRLAGTDTQYF
TRBV7-9,TRBJ1-1,CASSPSLPRGTEAFF
TRBV28,TRBJ2-7,CASSPSGRGSYEQYF
TRBV5-4,TRBJ1-2,CASSQDSSHYGYTF
TRBV20-1,TRBJ1-2,CSASVVGGYTF
TRBV15,TRBJ1-4,CATSRSLATNEKLFF
TRBV5-1,TRBJ2-7,CASSRYYEQYF
TRBV15,TRBJ2-5,CATSPRQGAHETQYF
TRBV10-1,TRBJ1-1,CASKRGGMNTEAFF
TRBV9,TRBJ2-5,CASSVGQGETQYF
TRBV7-2,TRBJ2-7,CASSSGRDYEQYF
TRBV29-1,TRBJ2-1,CSVGYNEQFF
TRBV27,TRBJ1-5,CASSFGQTPNQPQHF
TRBV11-2,TRBJ1-4,CASSLGVRTRREKLFF
TRBV30,TRBJ1-5,CAWAGGGFDQPQHF
TRBV9,TRBJ1-1,CASSAVVNTEAFF
TRBV10-3,TRBJ1-4,CAISGAREANEKLFF
TRBV11-1,TRBJ1-6,CASSAGQLIQGLHF
TRBV5-4,TRBJ2-3,CASSTGQVATDTQYF
TRBV19,TRBJ1-5,CASSRQNSNQPQHF
TRBV4-1,TRBJ2-7,CASSQDRGDRQYF
TRBV7-6,TRBJ1-2,CASSLARGSGPTAYGYTF
TRBV6-5,TRBJ1-4,CASRQDGRNEKLFF
TRBV2,TRBJ1-2,CASTEQGAAGTF
TRBV6-5,TRBJ1-6,CASTTQGQGNSPLHF
TRBV20-1,TRBJ2-3,CSASGDTQYF
TRBV25-1,TRBJ2-7,CATSPLGGNPSEQYF
TRBV10-3,TRBJ2-2,CAISVAGEGISGFTGELFF
TRBV7-9,TRBJ2-7,CASGLPGVYEQYF